This T cell receptor beta chain was captured in a study of blood T cell repertoires in COVID-19. Study summary: PBMCs, B-cell-depleted T cells, or T cells provided the cDNA or gDNA that made up the material.

The germline V gene encodes CDR1 MNHEY and CDR2 SVGAGI. V gave up 6 bases and J gave up 7 bases; unmatched junction bases: 4. CDR3 length: 14 residues. Source study methods: Amplification from reference gene primers served as the basis for estimated nucleated cell counts. The data were produced by immunoSEQ multiplex PCR, yet TCRdb's version contains in-frame clones alone and is incomplete. V, J and clone size are those of that table, while D and trimming were read from the DNA. Among 350,000 to 450,000 clones listed, 85% to 90% were seen once. Each participant's cohort was designated according to participant-reported clinical history.

The sequence derives from a man aged 30-40 years who had recovered from COVID-19. What was sequenced was PBMCs or T cells enriched from blood (not recorded which). The chain links TRBV6-5 to TRBJ1-6; 9 bases agree with TRBD1. For the CDR3, the DNA is TGTGCCAGCAGACAACAGGGGGCGAATTCACCCCTCCACTTT. Protein: CASRQQGANSPLHF.